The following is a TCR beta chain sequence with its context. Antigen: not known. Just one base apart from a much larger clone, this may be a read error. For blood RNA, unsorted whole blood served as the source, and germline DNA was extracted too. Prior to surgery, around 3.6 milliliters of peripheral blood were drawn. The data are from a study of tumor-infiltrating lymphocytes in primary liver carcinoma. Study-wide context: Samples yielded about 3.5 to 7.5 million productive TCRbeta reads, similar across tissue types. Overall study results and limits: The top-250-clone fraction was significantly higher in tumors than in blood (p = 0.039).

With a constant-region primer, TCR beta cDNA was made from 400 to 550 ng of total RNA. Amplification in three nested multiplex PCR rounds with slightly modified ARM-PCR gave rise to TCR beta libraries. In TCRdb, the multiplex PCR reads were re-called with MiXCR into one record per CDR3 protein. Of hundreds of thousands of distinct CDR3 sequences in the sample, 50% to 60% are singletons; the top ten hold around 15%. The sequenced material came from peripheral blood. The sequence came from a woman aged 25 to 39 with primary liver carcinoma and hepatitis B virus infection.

CDR3 bases: TGTGCCAGCAGTAGACAGGGACGCACAGATACGCAGTGTTTT. Protein: CASSRQGRTDTQCF. The chain has TRBV6-5 and TRBJ2-3, with TRBD1 identical over 7 bases. Germline values: CDR1 MNHEY, CDR2 SVGAGI. The CDR3 length is 14 residues.